This T cell receptor (beta chain) was observed in a study of STAT5B mutations in CD4+ large granular lymphocyte leukemia (dated by TCRdb to the early 2020s). Looking at the study overall: Among healthy controls, the CDR3 'QG' motif was associated with a particular HLA allele. The TCRbeta repertoires of CD4+ T-cell large granular lymphocyte leukemia patients were compared with the TCRbeta repertoires of healthy blood donors. The purity of purified fractions was confirmed by flow cytometry on FACSCanto II or FACSVerse to exceed 95% among lymphocytes.

The CDR3 starts with the cysteine, ends with the phenylalanine, and has 15 residues. The entry retains the CDR3 DNA only, 45 bases that are in frame from base 1. The germline ends are 11 bases apart after V is trimmed by 6 bases and J by 0 bases. The germline V gene yields MDHEN for CDR1 and SYDVKM for CDR2. The immunoSEQ assay at survey resolution was used to sequence TCRbeta rearrangements from genomic DNA. As for the authors' bioinformatics: In the TCR sequencing data, the lowest productive clonotype frequency that could be detected was 2.59 x 10-5. Analyses included only productive TCRbeta rearrangements, meaning complete and in-frame sequences. Simpson clonality, calculated in the immunoSEQ Analyzer version 3.0, was used as the measure of sample clonality. Based on frequency, clones were grouped as very rare, small, medium, large (1-20%) or hyperexpanded (>20%). Generation probabilities were estimated with OLGA 1.2.3, V-gene circos plots were made with VDJtools, specificities were searched in VDJdb, and CDR3 motifs were identified with GLIPH. TCRdb re-hosts the immuneACCESS table, in-frame sequences only. Its copies lack some clones; in the studies checked, an unresolved V gene accounts for under half of them, and the cause for the rest is not known. The DNA gave D and trimming, while V, J and clone size come from that table. This sample lists fewer than 30,000 clones; 65% to 85% were detected once. The ten top clones hold about 1% of the sample.

A note on this clone: Its cognate antigen has yet to be identified. No per-base quality is available; no much larger clone lies one base away.

The healthy control group was made up of roughly 39 blood donors, and the Finnish Red Cross blood service supplied their buffy coats. All TCR-sequenced material derived from peripheral blood: patient blood samples and healthy donor buffy coats. Peripheral blood mononuclear cells were isolated by Ficoll-Hypaque gradient centrifugation. Magnetic purification was used to isolate CD4+ cells from the buffy coats of the healthy controls. Genomic DNA was extracted with the Gentra Puregene Cell and Tissue kit and quantified on a Qubit 2.0 fluorometer. On the study overall, not on this receptor specifically: Main leukemic clonotypes were private to each patient, although 25% to 30% appeared at low frequency in other patients' non-leukemic repertoires. Compared with healthy CD4+ repertoires, CD4-sorted patient repertoires appeared more clonal, and this difference remained even after the putative leukemic clones were removed. TRBV06-family usage was enriched among the top patient clones (8/27) compared with healthy controls (2/35). The data were not HLA-matched, and the relatively small sample size could explain the higher clonality seen in CD4+ compared with CD8+ T-LGLL.

The sequencing input was CD4+ T cells from blood buffy coats. The sequence links TRBV28 to TRBJ1-4, with no confident D gene call. This clonotype originated in a human donor in good health. The nucleotide sequence is given as TGTGCCAGCAGCCGCCACGTACCAACTAATGAAAAACTGTTTTTT. This is translated as CASSRHVPTNEKLFF.